Included here is one T cell receptor beta chain sequence, with context. Its matching antigen is unknown. The length of the CDR3 is 14 residues. The ends were cut back, 6 bases at V and 3 bases at J, with 15 bases in the middle. Germline V gene lookup returns CDR1 LNHDA and CDR2 SQIVND (reference sequence). TCRdb's table, derived via immunoSEQ multiplex PCR, lists solely in-frame clones and lacks some. This table holds about 68,000 clones, approximately 82% found once. The record originates from a study of PD-1 blockade in mismatch repair-deficient tumors. Findings and caveats of the study: Tumor-resident clones, often undetectable pretreatment in blood, expanded then contracted after pembrolizumab.

All patients were mismatch repair deficient, assessed by either PCR or immunohistochemistry. Three pembrolizumab responders had their TCRs sequenced. This receptor was taken from an adult with mismatch repair-deficient cancer. Specimen: peripheral blood, collected 2 weeks after starting pembrolizumab. The genes are TRBV19 and TRBJ2-7; maybe TRBD1 (6 bases). CDR3 protein: CASRWAEGHYEQYF. The CDR3 DNA reads as TGTGCCAGTAGGTGGGCTGAGGGACACTACGAGCAGTACTTC.